The 8 T cell receptor beta chains below all came from one sample that was sequenced in a study of CD8+ T cells in alopecia areata. Regarding time point: mouse skin 6 weeks after grafting, around onset of hair loss. TCR sequencing used cDNA made by reverse transcription of extracted RNA. Measured with immunoSEQ multiplex PCR; TCRdb has only the in-frame clones, and not every one. The sample lists some 2,000 clones, none appearing once, the ten largest making up roughly 32%. This material consisted of skin, taken at week 6. These receptors originate from a C3H/HeJ mouse with alopecia areata. MHC haplotype of the mouse line: H2-k.

This clone is labeled as medium-sized. All gene names here are mouse names. Sequencing ends 4 residues short of the CDR3 end; the germline J gene provides the rest. The V gene is TRBV5, the J gene TRBJ2-1; 7 bases fit TRBD2. The CDR3 runs 15 residues. After removal of 4 bases from V and 0 bases from J, the junction contained 3 bases not matched to a gene. Germline V gene data show CDR1 as LGHNA and CDR2 as YNLKQL (reference sequence). The CDR3 is CASSRDWANYAEQFF. The sequenced CDR3 bases are TGTGCCAGCAGCCGCGACTGGGCTAACTATGCT.

Comment on this clone: Gene names refer to mouse genes. Read data end 4 residues before the CDR3 end; the end is taken from the germline J gene. J is TRBJ2-3 and V is TRBV13-2; 11 positions agree with TRBD1. CDR1 is NNHNN, CDR2 SYGAGS, per germline (reference sequence). The CDR3 has 17 residues. The ends lost 1 base at V and 0 bases at J; junction bases unmatched: 4. The CDR3 DNA, read in part, is TGTGCCAGCGGTGATTGGGGGACAGGGGGAAGTGCAGAA. It translates to CASGDWGTGGSAE. The whole CDR3 is CASGDWGTGGSAETLYF.

This clone was detected ten times or more. The genes are named according to mouse. The read stops 4 residues short of the end of the CDR3; the missing end is completed from the germline J gene. The chain recombines TRBV5 with TRBJ1-1, with a tentative D call TRBD1 (6 bases). CDR1 LGHNA and CDR2 YNLKQL come from the germline V gene (reference sequence). Deletions cut 0 bases from V and 3 bases from J, with 11 bases between. The CDR3 totals 15 residues. The CDR3 bases that were read are TGTGCCAGCAGCCAAGATAGGGGGGGCGACACA. Translated, it gives CASSQDRGGDT. The entire CDR3 reads CASSQDRGGDTEVFF.

At least ten counts were recorded for this clone. The gene symbols are mouse symbols. The CDR3 extends 4 residues past the end of the read, so its final part is completed from the germline J gene. The chain employs TRBV13-1 and TRBJ2-4; 9 positions match TRBD1. V was pared by 2 bases and J by 3 bases, with 1 base of the junction left unmatched. CDR1 is NSHNY, CDR2 SYGAGN, per germline. CDR3 length: 14 residues. The CDR3 bases that were read are TGTGCCAGCAGTGAGGGACAGGGCCAAAAC. Its translation is CASSEGQGQN. The whole CDR3 is CASSEGQGQNTLYF.

This clone showed up many times. Mouse gene names apply. The read ends 4 residues shy of where the CDR3 ends; the end is completed using the germline J gene. V usage is TRBV5 and J usage is TRBJ2-7; 10 nucleotides line up with TRBD2. CDR1 and CDR2 (germline): LGHNA, YNLKQL (reference sequence). This CDR3 is built from 14 residues. Incomplete CDR3 DNA: TGTGCCAGCAGCATCCGGGACTGGGGTTAT. This gives the protein CASSIRDWGY. The whole CDR3 sequence is CASSIRDWGYEQYF.

This clone was detected only a few times. Mouse germline and gene names are used. The read terminates 4 residues ahead of where the CDR3 ends, so the germline J gene completes it. The chain combines TRBV2 with TRBJ2-7, with 10 bases fitting TRBD2. This CDR3 has 15 residues. Per germline, CDR1 LGHNA and CDR2 YSYQKL. The covered CDR3 bases are TGTGCCAGCAGCCAGTCGGACTGGGGGACTTAT. Amino acid sequence: CASSQSDWGTY. The entire CDR3 is CASSQSDWGTYEQYF.

This clone was counted a few times. Mouse germline and gene names are used. The CDR3 bases that were read are TGTGCCAGCAGTGATTTGCCAGGGGGAGCTAGTCAAAAC. This codes for CASSDLPGGASQN. The entire CDR3 is CASSDLPGGASQNTLYF. The chain is built from TRBV13-1 and TRBJ2-4; 7 nucleotides agree with TRBD1. Sequencing ends 4 residues short of the CDR3 end; the germline J gene provides the rest. From germline, CDR1 is NSHNY and CDR2 SYGAGN. The junction had 8 bases not matched to a gene; V was cut back by 1 base and J by 0 bases. There are 17 residues in the CDR3.

As regards this clone: Gene names are mouse gene names. The sequenced fragment ends 4 residues before the CDR3 boundary, so the rest is inferred from the germline J gene. The J gene is TRBJ2-7, the V gene TRBV31; 9 bases match TRBD2. The CDR3 consists of 15 residues. Losses at the gene ends were 0 bases for V and 3 bases for J; bases not matched to a gene: 6. The germline V gene has CDR1 GKSSPN and CDR2 SITVG. The covered CDR3 bases are TGTGCCTGGAGTCTAGGGGCTGGGGGGGTCTAT. As protein: CAWSLGAGGVY. The whole CDR3 sequence reads CAWSLGAGGVYEQYF.